This T cell receptor (beta chain) originates from a study of beta chain features in type 1 diabetes (dated by TCRdb to the late 2010s). Context from the whole study: Mean age, gender distribution, total cell number and subset yield were not different between patients and healthy donors. A total of 85 million to 110 million sorted cells were examined across all samples, and RNA yield correlated strongly with the number of cells per subset. In the study, TCRB repertoires of sorted circulating CD4+ T cell subsets from recently diagnosed type 1 diabetes patients were compared with those of matched healthy donors. Whereas all 28 donors provided naive and central memory subsets, regulatory and stem cell-like memory subsets were isolated from just 8 patients and about 8 healthy donors. Study-level results and caveats: Naive, central memory and regulatory TCRB repertoires appeared to be more similar among patients than among healthy donors. At VDJ recombination sites, patients with type 1 diabetes made fewer insertions and deleted more nucleotides, a pattern implying thymic rearrangement abnormalities. PCR might favor shorter templates, but patient and control samples were amplified and corrected together, so any skew would affect both groups equally. Because small numbers of individuals were included in the HLA sub-analyses, any influence of HLA type on TCRB rearrangement was left unresolved. Because cDNA was sequenced instead of genomic DNA, highly expressing activated cells could be over-represented, though the groups showed no difference in activation or CD3 levels. In all four CD4+ subsets, TCRB CDR3 length was moderately but significantly shorter in type 1 diabetes patients.

The CDR3 covers 14 residues, taking in both the cysteine and the phenylalanine. The read is trimmed to its CDR3 DNA, 42 bases read in frame from base 1. As encoded in the germline V gene, CDR1 is SGHRS while CDR2 is YFSETQ. V is pruned by 5 bases and J by 2 bases, leaving 6 bases of the junction without a gene match. Each donor gave one peripheral blood draw, roughly 0.12 L on average, collected into heparinised tubes. A BD FACSAria II was used to sort naive, central memory, regulatory and stem cell-like memory CD4+ T cells with a panel that included CD45RO, CCR7, CD25, CD127, CD95 and CD27. All sorted populations exceeded 98% purity. Right away, PBMCs were isolated by Lymphoprep density gradient centrifugation and were stained directly, with no culture step. So that batch effects would be minimized, each experiment stained and sorted samples in pairs, pairing one healthy donor with one patient. This clone turned up a few times. Its antigen is currently not known. No much larger clonotype is one base removed from it; base qualities were not supplied.

All of the isolated RNA was reverse transcribed with the High Capacity cDNA Reverse Transcription Kit, so expressed TCRB transcripts were sequenced. Naive, central memory and regulatory T cell samples underwent deep immunoSEQ sequencing, averaging approximately 3.3 million total reads per sample. After sorted cells were lysed in RLT buffer, RNA was extracted with DNase-treated RNeasy Micro or Mini kits, with the choice depending on cell number. To prevent cross-contamination, every cell subset was processed on its own, while patient and healthy donor samples were processed together. TCRB sequences were amplified from cDNA with the immunoSEQ multiplex PCR, producing 87-bp fragments spanning the CDR3 region. Amplicons were sequenced on the Illumina HiSeq platform. The original methods were these. PCR bias was corrected computationally using synthetic template baselines, and reads within Hamming distance 2 were collapsed, with unmergeable singletons discarded. Reads were aligned against IMGT to assign V, D and J genes, CDR3 length and insertions or deletions at six rearrangement sites. Within each subset, clonotype counts were normalized to sorted cell number, after which true diversity and Gini coefficients were computed with the tcR R package. Repertoire sharing was quantified using the overlap coefficient calculated on TCRB nucleotide sequences. As a proxy for the pre-selection repertoire, out-of-frame TCRB sequences from naive cells were analyzed. TCRdb re-hosts the immuneACCESS table, in-frame sequences only. Its copies lack some clones; in the studies checked, an unresolved V gene accounts for under half of them, and the cause for the rest is not known. V and J calls and clone size come straight from that table; D and trimming were deduced from the DNA. This sample has 360,000 or so clones in its table, and about 19% of those were observed once. Approximately 0.041% of the sample is held by the ten biggest clonotypes.

The TCR was taken from a woman between 18 and 30 years old in good health. The sample comprised naive CD4+ T cells from blood. The cell subset or site label of this sample denotes: true naive CD4+ T cells. This sequence uses TRBV5-1 and TRBJ2-7; 8 central nucleotides agree with TRBD2. CDR3 reads: CASRLSGRPYEQYF. The base sequence is TGCGCCAGCAGGTTAAGCGGGAGACCCTACGAGCAGTACTTC.